These 2 T cell receptor beta chains originate from one sample sequenced in a study of shared clonotypes between healthy human individuals. Measured with immunoSEQ multiplex PCR; TCRdb has only the in-frame clones, and not every one. The sample contains around 690,000 clones, about 90% of which appear only once. The specimen sequenced was memory CD8+ T cells from PBMCs. The subset is: CD45RO+ cells pooled with CCR7-negative TemRA cells. All receptors derive from a man between 18 and 35 years old in good health. Some clones in this sample may be carry-over from other donors' samples.

The chain has TRBV18 and TRBJ2-7; the D gene is possibly TRBD1 (6 bases). CDR1 is KGHSH and CDR2 is LQKENI in the germline V gene. This CDR3 is built from 15 residues. Trimming stripped 3 bases from V and 3 bases from J, with 15 bases between. The CDR3 sequence: CASSPDRNRVYEQYF. The CDR3 DNA is TGTGCCAGCTCACCGGACCGGAACAGGGTCTACGAGCAGTACTTC.

This chain connects TRBV4-1 to TRBJ2-2, with 7 bases identical to TRBD2. Germline V gene sequence: CDR1 MGHRA, CDR2 YSYEKL. This CDR3 spans 17 amino acids. Trimming cost V 0 bases and J 3 bases; bases outside gene matches: 7. For the CDR3, the DNA is TGCGCCAGCAGCCAAGATCGAAGCGGGATGGACACCGGGGAGCTGTTTTTT. Its translation: CASSQDRSGMDTGELFF.